This TCR beta chain is drawn from a study of CD8 T cells in ankylosing spondylitis. This clonotype occurred a few times. Its antigen is still unknown. Germline V gives CDR1 DFQATT, CDR2 SNEGSKA (reference sequence). V lost 3 bases to trimming and J lost 4 bases; unmatched junction nucleotides: 2. The CDR3 covers 13 residues. General study findings and limits: Clones tied to disease were said to be significantly enriched in matched ankylosing spondylitis synovial fluid.

In making TCR beta libraries, quantitative 5'-RACE with molecular barcodes was used. Each CDR3 protein gets one entry after TCRdb re-called the 5' RACE reads with MiXCR. The sample holds 250,000 to 350,000 distinct CDR3 sequences, about 20% seen once. V usage is TRBV20-1 and J usage is TRBJ2-7, with 11 bases lining up with TRBD2. The TCR originated in a female donor with ankylosing spondylitis or in good health (not recorded which). Source material: blood, either unsorted or a sorted T cell fraction (not recorded which). CDR3 bases: TGCAGTGCTAGGACTAGCGGGACGTACGAGCAGTACTTC. Amino acid sequence: CSARTSGTYEQYF.